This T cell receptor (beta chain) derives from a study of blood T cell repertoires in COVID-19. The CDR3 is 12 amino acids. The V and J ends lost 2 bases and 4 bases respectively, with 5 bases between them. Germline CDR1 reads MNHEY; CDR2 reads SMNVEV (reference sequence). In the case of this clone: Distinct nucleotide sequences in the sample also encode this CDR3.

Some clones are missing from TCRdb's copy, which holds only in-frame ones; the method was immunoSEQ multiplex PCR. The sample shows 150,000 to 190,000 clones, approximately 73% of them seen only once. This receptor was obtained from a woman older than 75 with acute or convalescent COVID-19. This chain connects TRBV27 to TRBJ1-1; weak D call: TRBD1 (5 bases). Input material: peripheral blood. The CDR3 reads CASSLRGTEAFF. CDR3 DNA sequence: TGTGCCAGCAGTTTAAGGGGCACTGAAGCTTTCTTT.